This is a list of T cell receptor beta chains from one sample in a study of response to subunit inactivated influenza vaccine. Each CDR3 protein gets one entry after TCRdb re-called the RT-PCR reads with MiXCR. The top ten hold about an eighth of the sample, which has roughly 570,000 distinct CDR3 sequences, roughly 13% seen once. The starting material was PBMCs from blood, obtained around seven weeks after vaccination. These receptor sequences come from a man over 45 who received an inactivated influenza vaccine. CDR3s include the opening cysteine and the closing phenylalanine or tryptophan. A D gene is named only where the DNA matches it firmly. Some rows mark clone size as missing; the rest say once, few, many or name a class of expanded clone.

cdr3_nt: TGTGCCAGCAGCCAAGATTACTCGACTAGCGGACTCCAAGAGACCCAGTCCTTC; cdr3_aa: CASSQDYSTSGLQETQSF; clone_size: -; v_call: TRBV14; j_call: TRBJ2-5; d_call: TRBD2
cdr3_nt: TGTACCCGCAGTTCTCACTCTTACCGGGACAAAAACCGCCTTGAAGCTTTCTTT; cdr3_aa: CTRSSHSYRDKNRLEAFF; clone_size: -; v_call: TRBV2; j_call: TRBJ1-1; d_call: -
cdr3_nt: TGTGCCAGCAGCTTACCTGGATCGAACACTGAAGCTTTCTTT; cdr3_aa: CASSLPGSNTEAFF; clone_size: few; v_call: TRBV7-2; j_call: TRBJ1-1; d_call: -
cdr3_nt: TGTGCCATCAGTGCGGGACCGAACCAAGAGACCCAGTACTTC; cdr3_aa: CAISAGPNQETQYF; clone_size: few; v_call: TRBV10-3; j_call: TRBJ2-5; d_call: -
cdr3_nt: TGCAGCGTCCAACAGGGGAACTATGGCTACACCTTC; cdr3_aa: CSVQQGNYGYTF; clone_size: few; v_call: TRBV29-1; j_call: TRBJ1-2; d_call: TRBD1
cdr3_nt: TGTGCCAGCAGTCGTATAGCGGGGGGGTACACAGATACGCAGTATTTT; cdr3_aa: CASSRIAGGYTDTQYF; clone_size: -; v_call: TRBV12-3/TRBV12-4; j_call: TRBJ2-3; d_call: TRBD2
cdr3_nt: TGTGCCAGCAGGAGGGACAGGGGAGATTCACCCCTCCACTTT; cdr3_aa: CASRRDRGDSPLHF; clone_size: -; v_call: TRBV7-2; j_call: TRBJ1-6; d_call: TRBD1
cdr3_nt: TGCGCCAGCAGCTTGGACAGCCCGGGGAGCACAGATACGCAGTATTTT; cdr3_aa: CASSLDSPGSTDTQYF; clone_size: -; v_call: TRBV5-1; j_call: TRBJ2-3; d_call: -
cdr3_nt: TGTGCCAGCAGCTTCGGGGACAGGGTATACAATGAGCAGTTCTTC; cdr3_aa: CASSFGDRVYNEQFF; clone_size: many; v_call: TRBV7-2; j_call: TRBJ2-1; d_call: TRBD1
cdr3_nt: TGCAGTGCTAATCAGGGTAAAGCCAAAAACATTCAGTACTTC; cdr3_aa: CSANQGKAKNIQYF; clone_size: -; v_call: TRBV20-1; j_call: TRBJ2-4; d_call: -
cdr3_nt: TGTGCCACCCAGGGGGCAGGCTATAATTCACCCCTCCACTTT; cdr3_aa: CATQGAGYNSPLHF; clone_size: few; v_call: TRBV24-1; j_call: TRBJ1-6; d_call: TRBD1
cdr3_nt: TGTGCCAGCAGTCCGGGGAATCAGCCCCAGCATTTT; cdr3_aa: CASSPGNQPQHF; clone_size: many; v_call: TRBV12-3/TRBV12-4; j_call: TRBJ1-5; d_call: -
cdr3_nt: TGTGCCAGCACAAAATTCACTGAAGCTTTCTTT; cdr3_aa: CASTKFTEAFF; clone_size: few; v_call: TRBV6-2/TRBV6-3; j_call: TRBJ1-1; d_call: -
cdr3_nt: TGCAGTGCTCCTAAGAGCGGGATGAATACGCAGTATTTT; cdr3_aa: CSAPKSGMNTQYF; clone_size: many; v_call: TRBV20-1; j_call: TRBJ2-3; d_call: TRBD2
cdr3_nt: TGTGCCATCAGTGCCCCGGTGGGACTAGCGGACACCGGGGAGCTGTTTTTT; cdr3_aa: CAISAPVGLADTGELFF; clone_size: many; v_call: TRBV10-3; j_call: TRBJ2-2; d_call: TRBD2
cdr3_nt: TGCGCCAGCAGCCAAGATGTAAGCTACTACGAGCAGTACTTC; cdr3_aa: CASSQDVSYYEQYF; clone_size: many; v_call: TRBV4-3; j_call: TRBJ2-7; d_call: -
cdr3_nt: TGCAGTGCGAACGAGGGTGCCGCAAACTATGGCTACACCTTC; cdr3_aa: CSANEGAANYGYTF; clone_size: many; v_call: TRBV20-1; j_call: TRBJ1-2; d_call: -
cdr3_nt: TGCGCCAGCAGCTTCTACAGCTTGAACACTGAAGCTTTCTTT; cdr3_aa: CASSFYSLNTEAFF; clone_size: -; v_call: TRBV5-1; j_call: TRBJ1-1; d_call: -
cdr3_nt: TGCGCCAGTCGGACAGAGCCCCAAGAGACCCAGTACTTC; cdr3_aa: CASRTEPQETQYF; clone_size: few; v_call: TRBV5-1; j_call: TRBJ2-5; d_call: -
cdr3_nt: TGTGCCAGCAGTTTGACAGGGGGCAATCAGCCCCAGCATTTT; cdr3_aa: CASSLTGGNQPQHF; clone_size: many; v_call: TRBV12-3/TRBV12-4; j_call: TRBJ1-5; d_call: TRBD1
cdr3_nt: TGTGCCAGCAGCCAAGATTTTCCATTCTACTCTGGAAACACCATATATTTT; cdr3_aa: CASSQDFPFYSGNTIYF; clone_size: few; v_call: TRBV4-2; j_call: TRBJ1-3; d_call: -
cdr3_nt: TGCGCCAGCAGCCAACCGAACAGGGGAATTAACTATGGCTACACCTTC; cdr3_aa: CASSQPNRGINYGYTF; clone_size: few; v_call: TRBV4-1; j_call: TRBJ1-2; d_call: TRBD1
cdr3_nt: TGTGCCAGCAGCCCAGTGGGGGGCGCACGTAGGGAAAAACTGTTTTTT; cdr3_aa: CASSPVGGARREKLFF; clone_size: -; v_call: TRBV7-2; j_call: TRBJ1-4; d_call: -
cdr3_nt: TGCGCCAGCAGCCCGGTTGGGGCGAGGAGAGATACGCAGTATTTT; cdr3_aa: CASSPVGARRDTQYF; clone_size: -; v_call: TRBV5-1; j_call: TRBJ2-3; d_call: -
cdr3_nt: TGCGCCACAAAACAGGGGGAAGGGACAGATACGCAGTATTTT; cdr3_aa: CATKQGEGTDTQYF; clone_size: -; v_call: TRBV5-1; j_call: TRBJ2-3; d_call: TRBD1
cdr3_nt: TGTGCCAGCAGCCAAGGAAGAGGGGGCGAGCAGTACTTC; cdr3_aa: CASSQGRGGEQYF; clone_size: -; v_call: TRBV3-1; j_call: TRBJ2-7; d_call: -
cdr3_nt: TGTGCCAGCACCCCTCTAGCGGGGACCTCCTACAATGAGCAGTTCTTC; cdr3_aa: CASTPLAGTSYNEQFF; clone_size: few; v_call: TRBV6-1; j_call: TRBJ2-1; d_call: TRBD2
cdr3_nt: TGCAGTGCTAGAAGCTTGACAGACAACACTGAAGCTTTCTTT; cdr3_aa: CSARSLTDNTEAFF; clone_size: -; v_call: TRBV20-1; j_call: TRBJ1-1; d_call: -
cdr3_nt: TGTGCCAGCAGTTTTAGCGGACTCTACGAGCAGTACTTC; cdr3_aa: CASSFSGLYEQYF; clone_size: -; v_call: TRBV27; j_call: TRBJ2-7; d_call: -
cdr3_nt: TGTGCCAGCAGCCAGAACTACGAGCGGGAGCTGTTTTTT; cdr3_aa: CASSQNYERELFF; clone_size: few; v_call: TRBV6-1; j_call: TRBJ2-2; d_call: -
cdr3_nt: TGTGCCACCAGCAGAATGATGACAGGGGTCGTAACAACCGCCTGGGATGGCTACACCTTC; cdr3_aa: CATSRMMTGVVTTAWDGYTF; clone_size: -; v_call: TRBV15; j_call: TRBJ1-2; d_call: TRBD1
cdr3_nt: TGCGCCAGCAGACAGGATGAGACCCAGTACTTC; cdr3_aa: CASRQDETQYF; clone_size: many; v_call: TRBV5-1; j_call: TRBJ2-5; d_call: -
cdr3_nt: TGCAGTGCCCGGGCAATTGGCGGTGGAGAGACCCAGTACTTC; cdr3_aa: CSARAIGGGETQYF; clone_size: many; v_call: TRBV20-1; j_call: TRBJ2-5; d_call: -
cdr3_nt: TGCAGTGCTGGCAGGTACCCACATAGCAATCAGCCCCAGCATTTT; cdr3_aa: CSAGRYPHSNQPQHF; clone_size: -; v_call: TRBV20-1; j_call: TRBJ1-5; d_call: -
cdr3_nt: TGCAGTGCTACCACGGGACACACGTACAATGAGCAGTTCTTC; cdr3_aa: CSATTGHTYNEQFF; clone_size: -; v_call: TRBV20-1; j_call: TRBJ2-1; d_call: -